This TCR beta chain appears in the sequencing data of a study of blood T cell repertoires in COVID-19. Turning to the study itself: Both acute and convalescent COVID-19 samples were obtained from the United States, Italy and Spain. In each case, the material was cDNA or gDNA derived from T cells, B-cell-depleted T cells, or PBMCs.

Original analysis: Reference gene primers were amplified, and this amplification served to estimate nucleated cell counts. Data came from immunoSEQ multiplex PCR; TCRdb stores just in-frame clones and leaves some out. V and J calls and clone size are those listed in that table; D and trimming were worked out from the DNA. The sample shows a few hundred thousand clones, 75% to 90% of them seen only once. Germline V lookup: CDR1 SGHRS, CDR2 YFSETQ. After removal of 3 bases from V and 5 bases from J, the junction contained 15 bases not matched to a gene. The length of the CDR3 is 17 residues. Patients in Seattle were enrolled during active infection, then followed longitudinally.

The material sequenced was peripheral blood. This chain uses TRBV5-1 with TRBJ2-5; 8 bases align to TRBD1. The clonotype comes from a woman between 70 and 85 years old with COVID-19, enrolled during active disease. CDR3 nucleotide sequence: TGCGCCAGCAGCTCGAGACCGGGACAGGTAATCGGGGAGACCCAGTACTTC. Its translation is CASSSRPGQVIGETQYF.